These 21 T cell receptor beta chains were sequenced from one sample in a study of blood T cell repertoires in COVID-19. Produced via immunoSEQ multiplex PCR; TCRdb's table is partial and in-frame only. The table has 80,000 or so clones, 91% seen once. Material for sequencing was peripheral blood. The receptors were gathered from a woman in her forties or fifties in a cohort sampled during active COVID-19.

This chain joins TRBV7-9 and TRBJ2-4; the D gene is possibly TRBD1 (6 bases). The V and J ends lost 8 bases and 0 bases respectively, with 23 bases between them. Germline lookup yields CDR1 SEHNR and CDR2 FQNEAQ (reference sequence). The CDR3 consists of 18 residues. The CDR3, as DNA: TGTGCCAGCTCTGGGGCAGGGGCCGGTTATATAGCCAAAAACATTCAGTACTTC. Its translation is CASSGAGAGYIAKNIQYF.

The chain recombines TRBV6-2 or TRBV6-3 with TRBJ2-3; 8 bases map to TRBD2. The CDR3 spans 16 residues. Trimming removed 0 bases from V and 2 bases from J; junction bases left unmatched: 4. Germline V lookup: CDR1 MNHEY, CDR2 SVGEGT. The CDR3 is CASSYSRAGVTDTQYF. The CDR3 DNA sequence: TGTGCCAGCAGTTACTCGCGAGCGGGAGTCACAGATACGCAGTATTTT.

The CDR3: CASKSGGYGYTF. CDR3 in DNA: TGTGCCAGCAAATCAGGAGGCTATGGCTACACCTTC. The V and J genes are TRBV2 and TRBJ1-2; no firm D call. V was shortened by 7 bases and J by 4 bases, with 10 bases between the two germline ends. The CDR3 extends over 12 amino acids. Germline V gene sequence: CDR1 SNHLY, CDR2 FYNNEI.

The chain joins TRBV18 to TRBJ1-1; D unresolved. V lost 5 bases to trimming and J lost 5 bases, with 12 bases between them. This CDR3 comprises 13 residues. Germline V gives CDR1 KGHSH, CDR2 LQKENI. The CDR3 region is CASSSVGRTEAFF. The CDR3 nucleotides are TGTGCCAGCTCAAGTGTGGGCCGAACTGAAGCTTTCTTT.

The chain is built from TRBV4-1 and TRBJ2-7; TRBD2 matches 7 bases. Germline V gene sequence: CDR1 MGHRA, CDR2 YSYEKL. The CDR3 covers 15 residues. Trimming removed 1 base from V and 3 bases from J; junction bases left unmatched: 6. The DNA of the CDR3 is TGCGCCAGCAGCCAAGGGCACGGGGGGAACTACGAGCAGTACTTC. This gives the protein CASSQGHGGNYEQYF.

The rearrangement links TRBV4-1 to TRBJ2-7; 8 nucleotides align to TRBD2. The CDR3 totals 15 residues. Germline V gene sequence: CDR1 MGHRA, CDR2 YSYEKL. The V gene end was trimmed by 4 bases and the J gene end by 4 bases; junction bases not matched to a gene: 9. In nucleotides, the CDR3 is TGCGCCAGCAGCCGGGCGGGAGCGGGGGATTACGAGCAGTACTTC. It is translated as CASSRAGAGDYEQYF.

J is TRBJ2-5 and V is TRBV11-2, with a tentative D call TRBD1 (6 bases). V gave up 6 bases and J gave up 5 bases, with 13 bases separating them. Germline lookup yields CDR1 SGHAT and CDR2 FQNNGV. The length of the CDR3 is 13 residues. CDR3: CASSTGFVETQYF. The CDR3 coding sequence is TGTGCCAGCAGTACAGGGTTCGTGGAGACCCAGTACTTC. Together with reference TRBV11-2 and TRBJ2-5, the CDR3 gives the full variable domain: EAGVAQSPRYKIIEKRQSVAFWCNPISGHATLYWYQQILGQGPKLLIQFQNNGVVDDSQLPKDRFSAERLKGVDSTLKIQPAKLEDSAVYLCASSTGFVETQYFGPGTRLLVL.

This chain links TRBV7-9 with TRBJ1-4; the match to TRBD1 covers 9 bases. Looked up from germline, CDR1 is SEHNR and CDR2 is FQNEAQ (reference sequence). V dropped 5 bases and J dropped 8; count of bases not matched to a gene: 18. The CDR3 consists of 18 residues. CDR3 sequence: CASSLDFIGTGIGEKLFF. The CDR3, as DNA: TGTGCCAGCAGCCTAGATTTTATAGGGACAGGGATCGGCGAAAAACTGTTTTTT. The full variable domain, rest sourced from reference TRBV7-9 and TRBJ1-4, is DTGVSQNPRHKITKRGQNVTFRCDPISEHNRLYWYRQTLGQGPEFLTYFQNEAQLEKSRLLSDRFSAERPKGSFSTLEIQRTEQGDSAMYLCASSLDFIGTGIGEKLFFGSGTQLSVL.

CDR3 coding DNA: TGCGCCAGCAGCCAAGATTCCAGCGGATACTATGGCTACACCTTC. Translated: CASSQDSSGYYGYTF. The chain couples TRBV4-1 to TRBJ1-2; D gene unclear. V dropped 0 bases and J dropped 3 bases, with 11 bases sitting between them. The length of the CDR3 is 15 residues. Germline CDR1 and CDR2: MGHRA and YSYEKL.

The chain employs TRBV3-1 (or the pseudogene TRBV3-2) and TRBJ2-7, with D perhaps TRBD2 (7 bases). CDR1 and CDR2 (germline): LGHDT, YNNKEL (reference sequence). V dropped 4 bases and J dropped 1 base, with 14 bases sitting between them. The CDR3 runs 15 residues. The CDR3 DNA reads TGTGCCAGCAGCCGCGTGAGGGGGGGGTCCTACGAGCAGTACTTC. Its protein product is CASSRVRGGSYEQYF.

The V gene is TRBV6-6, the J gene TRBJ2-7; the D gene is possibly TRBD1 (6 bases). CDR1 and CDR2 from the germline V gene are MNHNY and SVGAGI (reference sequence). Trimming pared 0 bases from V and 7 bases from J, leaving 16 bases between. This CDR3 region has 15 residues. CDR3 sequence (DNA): TGTGCCAGCAGTTACTCGATCGGCAGGGGTGGGGAGCAGTACTTC. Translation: CASSYSIGRGGEQYF.

The DNA for the CDR3 is TGCGCCAGCAGCACGGGACAGGGGGACACCGGGGAGCTGTTTTTT. Protein sequence: CASSTGQGDTGELFF. The chain recombines TRBV5-1 with TRBJ2-2; 11 bases fit TRBD1. The CDR3 loop spans 15 amino acids. V shed 4 bases and J 3 bases; nucleotides not matched to a gene: 2. Germline-derived CDR1 and CDR2 are SGHRS and YFSETQ. Full variable domain (missing parts from reference TRBV5-1 and TRBJ2-2): KAGVTQTPRYLIKTRGQQVTLSCSPISGHRSVSWYQQTPGQGLQFLFEYFSETQRNKGNFPGRFSGRQFSNSRSEMNVSTLELGDSALYLCASSTGQGDTGELFFGEGSRLTVL.

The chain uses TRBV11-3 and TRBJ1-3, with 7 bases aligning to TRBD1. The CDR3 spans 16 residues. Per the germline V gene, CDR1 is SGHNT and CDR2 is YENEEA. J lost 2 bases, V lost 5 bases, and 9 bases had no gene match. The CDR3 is CASSLREGAAGNTIYF. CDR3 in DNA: TGTGCCAGCAGCCTAAGAGAGGGGGCGGCTGGAAACACCATATATTTT. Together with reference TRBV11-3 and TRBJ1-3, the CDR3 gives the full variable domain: EAGVVQSPRYKIIEKKQPVAFWCNPISGHNTLYWYLQNLGQGPELLIRYENEEAVDDSQLPKDRFSAERLKGVDSTLKIQPAELGDSAVYLCASSLREGAAGNTIYFGEGSWLTVV.

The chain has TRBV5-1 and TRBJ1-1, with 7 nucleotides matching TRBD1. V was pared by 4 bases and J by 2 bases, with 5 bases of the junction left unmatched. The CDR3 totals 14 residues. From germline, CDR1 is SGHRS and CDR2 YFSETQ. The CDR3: CASSPGQTNTEAFF. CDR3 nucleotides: TGCGCCAGCAGCCCGGGACAGACTAACACTGAAGCTTTCTTT.

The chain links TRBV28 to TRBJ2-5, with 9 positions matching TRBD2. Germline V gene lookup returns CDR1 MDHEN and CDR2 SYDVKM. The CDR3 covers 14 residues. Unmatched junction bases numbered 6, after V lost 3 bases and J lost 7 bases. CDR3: CASSFGGGGGTQYF. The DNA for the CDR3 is TGTGCCAGCAGTTTCGGAGGCGGGGGGGGGACCCAGTACTTC.

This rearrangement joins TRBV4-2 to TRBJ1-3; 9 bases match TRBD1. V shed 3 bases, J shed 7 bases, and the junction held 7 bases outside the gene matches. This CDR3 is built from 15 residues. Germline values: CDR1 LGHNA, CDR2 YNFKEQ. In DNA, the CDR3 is TGTGCCAGCAGCCAGCGGGACAGGGATGTGAACACCATATATTTT. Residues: CASSQRDRDVNTIYF.

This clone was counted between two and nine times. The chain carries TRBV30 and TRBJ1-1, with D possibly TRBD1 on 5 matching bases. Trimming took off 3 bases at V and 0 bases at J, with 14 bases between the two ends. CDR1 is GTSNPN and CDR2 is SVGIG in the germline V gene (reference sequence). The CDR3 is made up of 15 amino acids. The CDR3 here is CAWRRGFSLNTEAFF. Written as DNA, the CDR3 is TGTGCCTGGAGAAGGGGTTTTAGTTTGAACACTGAAGCTTTCTTT.

The CDR3 region has the DNA TGTGCCAGCAGTGAGGACAGAGGCCGGTACTTC. Residues: CASSEDRGRYF. The gene calls are TRBV2 and TRBJ2-5, with D tentatively TRBD1 (6 bases). The CDR3 consists of 11 residues. Germline CDR1 SNHLY, CDR2 FYNNEI. The ends were cut back, 3 bases at V and 13 bases at J, with 12 bases in the middle.

CDR3 nucleotides: TGTGCCAGCAGCCCCAGACAAGGAAGTGACAATGAGCAGTTCTTC. This sequence encodes CASSPRQGSDNEQFF. V and J are TRBV14 and TRBJ2-1; D is ambiguous. Per the germline V gene, CDR1 is SGHDN and CDR2 is FVKESK. The CDR3 length is 15 residues. V was clipped by 4 bases and J by 5 bases, with 15 bases between them.

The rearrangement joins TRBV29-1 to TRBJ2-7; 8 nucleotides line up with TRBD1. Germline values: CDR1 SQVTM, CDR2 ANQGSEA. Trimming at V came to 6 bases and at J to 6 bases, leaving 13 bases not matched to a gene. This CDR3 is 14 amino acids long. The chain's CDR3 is CSVLGDRSPREQYF. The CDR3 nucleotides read TGCAGCGTCCTTGGGGACAGGAGCCCCCGCGAGCAGTACTTC.

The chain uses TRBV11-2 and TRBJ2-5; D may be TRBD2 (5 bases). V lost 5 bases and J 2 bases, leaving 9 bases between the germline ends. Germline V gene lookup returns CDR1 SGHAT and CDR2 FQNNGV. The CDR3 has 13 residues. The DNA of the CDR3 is TGTGCCAGCAGCCGAGCGGAGCAAGAGACCCAGTACTTC. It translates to CASSRAEQETQYF.